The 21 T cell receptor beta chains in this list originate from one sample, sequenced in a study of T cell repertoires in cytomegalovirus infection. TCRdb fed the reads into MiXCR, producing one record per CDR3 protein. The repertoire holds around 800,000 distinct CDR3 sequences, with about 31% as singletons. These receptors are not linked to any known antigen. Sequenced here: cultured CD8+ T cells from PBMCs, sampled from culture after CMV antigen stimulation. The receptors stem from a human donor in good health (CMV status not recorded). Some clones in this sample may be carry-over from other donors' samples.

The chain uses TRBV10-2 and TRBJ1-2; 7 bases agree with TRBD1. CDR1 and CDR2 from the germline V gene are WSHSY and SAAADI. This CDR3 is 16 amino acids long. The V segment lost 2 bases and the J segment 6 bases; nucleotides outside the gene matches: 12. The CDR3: CASSESRTGPTDGYTF. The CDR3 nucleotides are TGCGCCAGCAGTGAGAGTCGGACAGGTCCAACGGATGGCTACACCTTC.

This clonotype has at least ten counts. In DNA, the CDR3 is TGTGCCAGCAGTCCGATCGGGACTAGCGGGGGAGGTGAGCAGTTCTTC. It is translated as CASSPIGTSGGGEQFF. The chain has TRBV7-6 and TRBJ2-1; 14 nucleotides match TRBD2. J gave up 9 bases and V 6 bases, and 10 bases lay outside the gene matches. The CDR3 is 16 amino acids. Germline V gives CDR1 SGHVS, CDR2 FNYEAQ. Combining the CDR3 with reference TRBV7-6 and TRBJ2-1 gives the whole variable domain GAGVSQSPRYKVTKRGQDVALRCDPISGHVSLYWYRQALGQGPEFLTYFNYEAQQDKSGLPNDRFSAERPEGSISTLTIQRTEQRDSAMYRCASSPIGTSGGGEQFFGPGTRLTVL.

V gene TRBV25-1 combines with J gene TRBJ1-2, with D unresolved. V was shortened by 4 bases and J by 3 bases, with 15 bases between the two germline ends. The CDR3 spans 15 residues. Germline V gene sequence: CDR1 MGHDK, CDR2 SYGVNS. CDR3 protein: CASSASLLPYYGYTF. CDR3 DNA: TGTGCCAGCAGTGCCAGCCTGCTCCCGTACTATGGCTACACCTTC.

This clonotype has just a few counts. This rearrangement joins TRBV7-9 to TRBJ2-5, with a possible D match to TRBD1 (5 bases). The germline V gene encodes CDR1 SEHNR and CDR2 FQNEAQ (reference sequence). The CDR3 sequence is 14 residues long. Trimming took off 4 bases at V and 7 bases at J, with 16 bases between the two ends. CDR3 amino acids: CASSSPVGVGTQYF. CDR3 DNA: TGTGCCAGCAGCTCCCCGGTAGGGGTTGGGACCCAGTACTTC.

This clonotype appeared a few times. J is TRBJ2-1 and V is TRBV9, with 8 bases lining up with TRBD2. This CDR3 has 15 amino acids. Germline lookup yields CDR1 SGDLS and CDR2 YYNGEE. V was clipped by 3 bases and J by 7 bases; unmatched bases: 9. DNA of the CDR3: TGTGCCAGCAGCGCCTCGGGAGGGATGGGAAATGAGCAGTTCTTC. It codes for CASSASGGMGNEQFF.

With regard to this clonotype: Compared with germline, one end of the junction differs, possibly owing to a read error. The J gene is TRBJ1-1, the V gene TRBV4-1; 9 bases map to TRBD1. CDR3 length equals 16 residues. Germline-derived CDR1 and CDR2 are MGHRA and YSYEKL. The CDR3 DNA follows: TGTGCCAGCAGCCAAGGGACAGGGAAGGGAAACACTGAAGCTTTCTTT. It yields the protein CASSQGTGKGNTEAFF.

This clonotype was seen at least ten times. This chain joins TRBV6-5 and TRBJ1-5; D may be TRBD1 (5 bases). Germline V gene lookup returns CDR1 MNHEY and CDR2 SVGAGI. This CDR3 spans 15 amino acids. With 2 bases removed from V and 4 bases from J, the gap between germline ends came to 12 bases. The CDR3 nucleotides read TGTGCCAGCAGTTACGGGGCAGGCTCTAATCAGCCCCAGCATTTT. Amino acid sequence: CASSYGAGSNQPQHF.

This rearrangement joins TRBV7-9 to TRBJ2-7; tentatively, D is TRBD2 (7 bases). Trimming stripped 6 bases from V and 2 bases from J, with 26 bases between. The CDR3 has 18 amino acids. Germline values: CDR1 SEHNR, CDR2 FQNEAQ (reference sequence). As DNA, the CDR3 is TGTGCCAGCAGTTTTAGGGGGGGCGACAGAAAACTAACCTACGAGCAGTACGTC. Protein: CASSFRGGDRKLTYEQYV.

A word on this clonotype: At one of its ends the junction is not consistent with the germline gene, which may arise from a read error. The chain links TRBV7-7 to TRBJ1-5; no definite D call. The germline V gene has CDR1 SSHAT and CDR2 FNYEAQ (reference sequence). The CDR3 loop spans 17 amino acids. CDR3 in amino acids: CASSSAESSQGNQPQHF. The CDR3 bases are TGTGCTAGCAGCTCCGCTGAAAGCTCTCAAGGCAATCAGCCCCAGCATTTT.

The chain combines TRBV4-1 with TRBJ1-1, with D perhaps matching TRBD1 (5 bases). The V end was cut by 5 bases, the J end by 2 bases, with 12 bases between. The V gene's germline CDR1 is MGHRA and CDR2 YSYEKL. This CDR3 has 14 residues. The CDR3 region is CASSKEGKNTEAFF. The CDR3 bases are TGCGCCAGCAGCAAGGAGGGGAAAAACACTGAAGCTTTCTTT.

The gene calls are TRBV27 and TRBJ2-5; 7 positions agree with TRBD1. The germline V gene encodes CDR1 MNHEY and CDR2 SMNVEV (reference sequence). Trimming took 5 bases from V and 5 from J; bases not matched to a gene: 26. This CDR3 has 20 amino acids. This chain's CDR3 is CASSPLRTGPLLFRPETQYF. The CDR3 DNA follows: TGTGCCAGCAGTCCGCTAAGGACAGGCCCTTTACTTTTTCGTCCTGAGACCCAGTACTTC.

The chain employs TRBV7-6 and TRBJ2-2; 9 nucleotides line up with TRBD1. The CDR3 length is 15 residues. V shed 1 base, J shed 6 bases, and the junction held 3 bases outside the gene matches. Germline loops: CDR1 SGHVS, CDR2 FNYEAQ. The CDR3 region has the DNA TGTGCCAGCAGCTTAGGGACAGGGGCGGCCGGGGAGCTGTTTTTT. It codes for CASSLGTGAAGELFF.

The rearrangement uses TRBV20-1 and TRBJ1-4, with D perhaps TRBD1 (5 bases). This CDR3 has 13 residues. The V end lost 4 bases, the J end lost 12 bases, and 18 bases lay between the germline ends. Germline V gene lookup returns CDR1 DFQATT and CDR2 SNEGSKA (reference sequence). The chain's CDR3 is CSANPPNLGELFF. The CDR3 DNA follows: TGCAGTGCTAACCCCCCAAACCTGGGGGAACTGTTTTTT.

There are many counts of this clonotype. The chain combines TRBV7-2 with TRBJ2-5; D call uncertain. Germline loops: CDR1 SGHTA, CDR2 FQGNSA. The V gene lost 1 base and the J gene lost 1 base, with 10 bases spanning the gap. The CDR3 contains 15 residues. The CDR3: CASSLGSAGQETQYF. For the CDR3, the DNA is TGTGCCAGCAGCTTAGGTTCGGCAGGCCAAGAGACCCAGTACTTC.

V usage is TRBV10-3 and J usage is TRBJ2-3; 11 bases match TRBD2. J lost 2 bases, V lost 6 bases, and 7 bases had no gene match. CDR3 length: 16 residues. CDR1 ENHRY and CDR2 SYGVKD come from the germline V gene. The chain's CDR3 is CAIRVAGGISTDTQYF. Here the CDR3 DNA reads TGTGCCATCAGGGTAGCGGGGGGGATTTCCACAGATACGCAGTATTTT.

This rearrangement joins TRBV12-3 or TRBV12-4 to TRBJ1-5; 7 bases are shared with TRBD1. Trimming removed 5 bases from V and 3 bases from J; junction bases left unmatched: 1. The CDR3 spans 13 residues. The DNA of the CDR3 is TGTGCCAGCAGTGGGACAGACAATCAGCCCCAGCATTTT. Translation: CASSGTDNQPQHF.

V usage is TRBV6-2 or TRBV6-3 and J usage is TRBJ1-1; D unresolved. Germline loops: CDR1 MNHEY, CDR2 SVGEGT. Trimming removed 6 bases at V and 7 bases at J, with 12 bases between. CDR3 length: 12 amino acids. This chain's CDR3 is CASSTWVDEAFF. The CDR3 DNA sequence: TGTGCCAGCAGCACTTGGGTAGATGAAGCTTTCTTT.

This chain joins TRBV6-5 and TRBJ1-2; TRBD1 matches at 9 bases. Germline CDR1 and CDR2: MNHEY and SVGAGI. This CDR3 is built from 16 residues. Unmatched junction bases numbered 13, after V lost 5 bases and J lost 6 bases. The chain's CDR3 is CASSQPPWTGEDGYTF. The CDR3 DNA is TGTGCCAGCAGTCAGCCCCCCTGGACAGGGGAGGATGGCTACACCTTC.

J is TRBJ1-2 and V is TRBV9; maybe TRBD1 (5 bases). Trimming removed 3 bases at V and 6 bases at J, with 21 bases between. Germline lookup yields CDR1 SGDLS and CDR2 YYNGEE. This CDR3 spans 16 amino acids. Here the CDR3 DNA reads TGTGCCAGCAGCGATGGGGGGGGGATCGGTATGGATGGCTACACCTTC. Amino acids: CASSDGGGIGMDGYTF. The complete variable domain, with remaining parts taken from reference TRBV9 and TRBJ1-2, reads DSGVTQTPKHLITATGQRVTLRCSPRSGDLSVYWYQQSLDQGLQFLIQYYNGEERAKGNILERFSAQQFPDLHSELNLSSLELGDSALYFCASSDGGGIGMDGYTFGSGTRLTVV.

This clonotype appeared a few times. CDR3 in amino acids: CSADFGTGDHNGYTF. CDR3 in DNA: TGCAGTGCTGATTTCGGGACAGGGGATCACAATGGCTACACCTTC. The chain is built from TRBV20-1 and TRBJ1-2; 10 positions agree with TRBD1. Per the germline V gene, CDR1 is DFQATT and CDR2 is SNEGSKA (reference sequence). Losses at the gene ends were 5 bases for V and 6 bases for J; bases not matched to a gene: 12. The CDR3 runs 15 residues.

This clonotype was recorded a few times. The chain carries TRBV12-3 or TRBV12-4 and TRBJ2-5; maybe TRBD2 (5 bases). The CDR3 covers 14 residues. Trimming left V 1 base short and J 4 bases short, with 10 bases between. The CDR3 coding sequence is TGTGCCAGCAGTTTAGTTCGGGGAGTAGAGACCCAGTACTTC. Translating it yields CASSLVRGVETQYF.